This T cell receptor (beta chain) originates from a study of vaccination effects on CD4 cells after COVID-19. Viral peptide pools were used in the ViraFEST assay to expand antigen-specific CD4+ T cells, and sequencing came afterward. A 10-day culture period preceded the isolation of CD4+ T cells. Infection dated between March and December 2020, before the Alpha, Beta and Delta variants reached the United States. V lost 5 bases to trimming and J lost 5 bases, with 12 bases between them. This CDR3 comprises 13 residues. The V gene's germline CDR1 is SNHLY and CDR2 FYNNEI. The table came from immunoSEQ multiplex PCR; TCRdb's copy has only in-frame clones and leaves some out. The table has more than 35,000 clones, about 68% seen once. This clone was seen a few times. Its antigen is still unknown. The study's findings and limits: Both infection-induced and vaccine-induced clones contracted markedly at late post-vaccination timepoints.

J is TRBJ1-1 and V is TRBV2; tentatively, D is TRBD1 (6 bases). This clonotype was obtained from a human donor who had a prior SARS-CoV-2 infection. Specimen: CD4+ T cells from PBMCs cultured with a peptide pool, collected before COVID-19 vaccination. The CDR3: CASSFVQGTEAFF. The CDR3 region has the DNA TGTGCCAGCAGTTTCGTACAGGGTACTGAAGCTTTCTTT.